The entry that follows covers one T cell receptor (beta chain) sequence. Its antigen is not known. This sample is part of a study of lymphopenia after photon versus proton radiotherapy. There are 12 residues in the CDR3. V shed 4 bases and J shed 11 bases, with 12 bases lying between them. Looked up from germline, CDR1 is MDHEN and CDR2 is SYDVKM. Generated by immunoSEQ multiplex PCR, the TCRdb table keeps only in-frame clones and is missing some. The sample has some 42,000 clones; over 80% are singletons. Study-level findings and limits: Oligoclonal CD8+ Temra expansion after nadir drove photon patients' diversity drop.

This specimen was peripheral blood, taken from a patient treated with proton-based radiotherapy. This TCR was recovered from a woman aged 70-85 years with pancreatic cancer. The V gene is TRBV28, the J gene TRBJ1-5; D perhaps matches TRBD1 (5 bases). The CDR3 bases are TGTGCCAGCAGTTCTCGGGGGAGGGCCCAGCATTTT. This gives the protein CASSSRGRAQHF.